The clone carrying this TCR beta chain came up once. Antigen unknown. The CDR3 contains 13 residues. V shed 4 bases, J shed 5 bases, and the junction held 3 bases outside the gene matches. The germline gives CDR1 SGHDT, CDR2 YYEEEE. This specimen belongs to a study of cytomegalovirus exposure and HLA in healthy donors. About the study: In a previous analysis, around 110 million unique TCR beta sequences were found from 150 million to 200 million T cells.

PCR involved 60 Vbeta and 13 Jbeta primers. Here immunoSEQ multiplex PCR was the method, and the copy in TCRdb shows in-frame clones only, minus some. The sample carries 200,000 to 250,000 clones, 65% to 80% recorded once. General study findings and limits: For TCR beta chains, V- and J-gene trimming was later linked to a missense DCLRE1C variant.

The sequence derives from a man aged 45-65 years in good health and CMV-seronegative. V gene TRBV5-6 combines with J gene TRBJ2-4, with 7 bases matching TRBD2. The sequencing input was PBMCs. CDR3 protein: CASSLLAENIQYF. In nucleotides, the CDR3 is TGTGCCAGCAGCCTTCTAGCGGAAAACATTCAGTACTTC.